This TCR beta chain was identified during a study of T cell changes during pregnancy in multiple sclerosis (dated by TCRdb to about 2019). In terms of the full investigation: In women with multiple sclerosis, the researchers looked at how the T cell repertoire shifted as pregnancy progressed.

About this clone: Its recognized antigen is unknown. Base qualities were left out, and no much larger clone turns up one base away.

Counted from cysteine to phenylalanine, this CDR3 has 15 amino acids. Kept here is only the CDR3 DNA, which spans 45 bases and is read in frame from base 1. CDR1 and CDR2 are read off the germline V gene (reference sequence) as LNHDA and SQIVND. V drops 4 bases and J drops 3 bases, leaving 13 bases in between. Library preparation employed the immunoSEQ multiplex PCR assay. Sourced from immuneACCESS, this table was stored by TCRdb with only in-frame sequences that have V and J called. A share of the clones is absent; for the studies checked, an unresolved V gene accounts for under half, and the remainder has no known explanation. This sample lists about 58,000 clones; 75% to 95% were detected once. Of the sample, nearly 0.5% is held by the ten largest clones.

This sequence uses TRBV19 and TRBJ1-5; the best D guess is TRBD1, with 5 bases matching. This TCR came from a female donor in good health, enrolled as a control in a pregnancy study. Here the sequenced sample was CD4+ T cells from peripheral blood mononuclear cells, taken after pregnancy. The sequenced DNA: TGTGCCAGTAGTAAAGGCAGGGCCCACAATCAGCCCCAGCATTTT. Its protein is CASSKGRAHNQPQHF.